This note documents a single T cell receptor beta chain sequence. Its cognate antigen is unknown. The entry originates in a study of blood T cells in healthy people across ages. The germline V gene encodes CDR1 KGHSY and CDR2 FQNENV. This CDR3 contains 11 residues. Between the trimmed V and J ends, which lost 8 bases and 11 bases, there was a span of 15 bases. Study-wide results and caveats: More naive CD4+ cells and higher diversity marked long-lived donors relative to aged donors. A strong correlation was found between TCR beta diversity and the percentage of naive T cells.

Roughly 10 milliliters of peripheral blood were drawn from each donor into EDTA-treated tubes. A second PCR of roughly 7 to 11 cycles used a sample-barcoded 5' primer and a J-beta primer mix. Using its own MiXCR run on the 5' RACE reads, TCRdb lists one record per CDR3 protein. Altogether about 650,000 distinct CDR3 sequences are present, about a third being singletons, with the ten largest covering over 15%. The genes are TRBV16 and TRBJ2-5, with D perhaps matching TRBD1 (5 bases). Sequenced input: blood. The sequence derives from a woman older than 75 in good health. Here the CDR3 reads CASASDNEQYF. The CDR3 DNA follows: TGTGCCAGCGCCTCGGACAATGAGCAGTACTTC.